The clone carrying this T cell receptor beta chain was recorded a few times. Its specificity is unknown. Extraction of RNA preceded its reverse transcription into cDNA, which served as the sequencing template. The assay was immunoSEQ multiplex PCR, and TCRdb's table has in-frame clones only and misses some. The sample yields about 250,000 clones, roughly two thirds seen once. These data originate in a study of CD8+ T cells in alopecia areata. At the level of the study: Twice a day, 5 to 10 mg of oral tofacitinib was administered to treated patients. Patients in the study were on tofacitinib for 6 to 18 months, then off it for 6 months. Findings and limits, study-wide: The study also sequences resident alphabeta T cells of normal skin in scalp samples.

Specimens obtained from alopecia areata patients comprised lesional scalp punch biopsies and peripheral blood. Germline V gene data show CDR1 as SQVTM and CDR2 as ANQGSEA. V shed 5 bases and J shed 6 bases, with 14 bases lying between them. The length of the CDR3 is 13 residues. Sequencing used CD4+ T cells sorted from blood, obtained at week 0. The source is a human donor with alopecia areata. This rearrangement joins TRBV29-1 to TRBJ2-4; D is perhaps TRBD2 (5 bases). The CDR3 region is CSVRASLANIQYF. CDR3 sequence (DNA): TGCAGCGTTCGAGCATCCCTAGCAAACATTCAGTACTTC.